Following are 20 T cell receptor beta chains from one sample sequenced in a study of blood T cell repertoires in COVID-19 (dated by TCRdb to 2018 to 2021). The library was made by the immunoSEQ multiplex PCR assay. TCRdb took over this immuneACCESS table, retaining in-frame rearrangements with V and J assigned. Such tables are incomplete; in checked studies, under half of the missing clones stem from an unresolved V gene, and the remainder is unexplained. This sample gives approximately 200,000 clones in total; around 82% of them show up just once. About 7.7% of the sample lies in the top ten. The sample taken for sequencing was PBMCs or T cells enriched from blood (not recorded which). The source of these receptors is a woman in her thirties or forties with acute COVID-19.

The J gene is TRBJ1-2, the V gene TRBV29-1; no definite D call. Trimming removed 2 bases from V and 4 bases from J, with 17 bases in between. The CDR3 consists of 15 residues. CDR1 is SQVTM, CDR2 ANQGSEA, per germline. In nucleotides, the CDR3 is TGCAGCGTTGAAAACCCCCTAGAAAGGAGCTATGGCTACACCTTC. This sequence encodes CSVENPLERSYGYTF.

The rearrangement uses TRBV6-5 and TRBJ1-1; 7 bases fit TRBD1. Germline CDR1 MNHEY, CDR2 SVGAGI. V dropped 10 bases and J dropped 0; count of bases not matched to a gene: 5. The CDR3 is 13 amino acids. The CDR3 DNA reads as TGTGCCACCCTAGGACAGGTGAACACTGAAGCTTTCTTT. Translation gives CATLGQVNTEAFF.

Points on this clone: Additional DNA sequences in this sample encode the identical CDR3. The CDR3 here is CASSLEWSGDGYTF. DNA for the CDR3: TGTGCCAGCAGCTTAGAATGGTCGGGGGATGGCTACACCTTC. The chain uses TRBV7-2 and TRBJ1-2; possible D gene TRBD1, 5 bases. Germline V gives CDR1 SGHTA, CDR2 FQGNSA. The CDR3 length is 14 residues. Trimming took off 1 base at V and 6 bases at J, with 12 bases between the two ends.

This chain's CDR3 is CASSLEGGATNTGELFF. The CDR3 coding sequence is TGCGCCAGCAGCTTGGAAGGCGGGGCAACCAACACCGGGGAGCTGTTTTTT. The rearrangement links TRBV5-1 to TRBJ2-2; D might be TRBD2 (6 bases). The CDR3 runs 17 residues. Trimming shortened V by 0 bases and J by 2 bases, and 14 bases separated the two germline ends. From germline, CDR1 is SGHRS and CDR2 YFSETQ.

The V and J genes are TRBV5-1 and TRBJ2-5, with unresolved D. The CDR3 has 14 amino acids. CDR1 SGHRS and CDR2 YFSETQ come from the germline V gene. Trimming stripped 2 bases from V and 1 base from J, with 9 bases between. The CDR3 region is CASSFGTSQETQYF. The CDR3, as DNA: TGCGCCAGCAGCTTCGGTACCTCCCAAGAGACCCAGTACTTC.

A single count supports this clone. The chain links TRBV7-9 to TRBJ1-3; 7 bases fit TRBD1. Losses at the gene ends were 7 bases for V and 4 bases for J; bases not matched to a gene: 7. Germline V gives CDR1 SEHNR, CDR2 FQNEAQ (reference sequence). The CDR3 sequence is 14 residues long. The CDR3 DNA sequence: TGTGCCAGCACCCGAGGGGGCGAAGGAAACACCATATATTTT. This sequence encodes CASTRGGEGNTIYF. Full variable domain (rest looked up from reference TRBV7-9 and TRBJ1-3): DTGVSQNPRHKITKRGQNVTFRCDPISEHNRLYWYRQTLGQGPEFLTYFQNEAQLEKSRLLSDRFSAERPKGSFSTLEIQRTEQGDSAMYLCASTRGGEGNTIYFGEGSWLTVV.

The chain recombines TRBV11-1 with TRBJ1-1; D possibly corresponds to TRBD1 (6 bases). Trimming took off 3 bases at V and 3 bases at J, with 17 bases between the two ends. There are 16 residues in the CDR3. The V gene's germline CDR1 is SGHAT and CDR2 FQDESV (reference sequence). CDR3 loop: CASSFGTPEGDTEAFF. For the CDR3, the DNA is TGTGCCAGCAGCTTCGGAACTCCTGAGGGGGACACTGAAGCTTTCTTT.

V usage is TRBV7-8 and J usage is TRBJ2-7; perhaps TRBD1 as D (5 bases). This CDR3 region has 14 residues. Germline V gene data show CDR1 as SGHVS and CDR2 as FQNEAQ. With 1 base removed from V and 2 bases from J, the gap between germline ends came to 9 bases. The CDR3: CASSLGQTTYEQYF. The CDR3 DNA follows: TGTGCCAGCAGCTTAGGACAGACGACCTACGAGCAGTACTTC.

The V gene is TRBV30, the J gene TRBJ1-1, with D perhaps matching TRBD1 (5 bases). This CDR3 has 12 residues. Trimming pared 5 bases from V and 4 bases from J, leaving 11 bases between. Germline V lookup: CDR1 GTSNPN, CDR2 SVGIG (reference sequence). DNA of the CDR3: TGTGCCTGGGTTGCGGGGGGCACTGAAGCTTTCTTT. Translated, it gives CAWVAGGTEAFF.

V usage is TRBV20-1 and J usage is TRBJ1-3; D unresolved. The CDR3 is 14 amino acids. Trimming stripped 3 bases from V and 3 bases from J, with 12 bases between. The V gene's germline CDR1 is DFQATT and CDR2 SNEGSKA (reference sequence). The CDR3 nucleotides are TGCAGTGCTAGTCGGAGGGAAAGTGGAAACACCATATATTTT. Protein product: CSASRRESGNTIYF.

This rearrangement joins TRBV7-9 to TRBJ1-5; possibly TRBD1 for D (5 bases). Germline-derived CDR1 and CDR2 are SEHNR and FQNEAQ (reference sequence). This CDR3 comprises 14 residues. The V and J ends lost 5 bases and 1 base respectively, with 9 bases between them. CDR3: CASSQGGSNQPQHF. DNA for the CDR3: TGTGCCAGCAGCCAGGGAGGGAGCAATCAGCCCCAGCATTTT.

The rearrangement links TRBV19 to TRBJ1-3, with no clear D. The germline V and J ends were trimmed by 5 bases and 0 bases, with 11 bases remaining between them. The CDR3 is 15 amino acids. Per the germline V gene, CDR1 is LNHDA and CDR2 is SQIVND (reference sequence). The CDR3 region has the DNA TGTGCCAGTAGTGGTCAAAAGAGCTCTGGAAACACCATATATTTT. Translation gives CASSGQKSSGNTIYF.

The rearrangement uses TRBV5-6 and TRBJ2-3; 9 bases map to TRBD2. Trimming removed 0 bases from V and 1 base from J; junction bases left unmatched: 3. The germline V gene encodes CDR1 SGHDT and CDR2 YYEEEE. The CDR3 has 16 amino acids. The CDR3 is CASSLGLAVGTDTQYF. The CDR3 region has the DNA TGTGCCAGCAGCTTGGGACTAGCGGTTGGCACAGATACGCAGTATTTT. Full variable domain (outside the CDR3, taken from reference TRBV5-6 and TRBJ2-3): DAGVTQSPTHLIKTRGQQVTLRCSPKSGHDTVSWYQQALGQGPQFIFQYYEEEERQRGNFPDRFSGHQFPNYSSELNVNALLLGDSALYLCASSLGLAVGTDTQYFGPGTRLTVL.

J is TRBJ2-5 and V is TRBV19, with 9 bases identical to TRBD2. This CDR3 is 16 amino acids long. The V segment lost 3 bases and the J segment 5 bases; nucleotides outside the gene matches: 10. Germline V gene lookup returns CDR1 LNHDA and CDR2 SQIVND (reference sequence). The CDR3 sequence: CASSMLAGSPQETQYF. The CDR3 DNA reads TGTGCCAGTAGTATGCTAGCGGGAAGTCCCCAGGAGACCCAGTACTTC.

V is TRBV7-8 and J is TRBJ2-1, with 7 bases fitting TRBD2. Trimming cost V 3 bases and J 7 bases; bases outside gene matches: 6. CDR1 SGHVS and CDR2 FQNEAQ come from the germline V gene. This CDR3 has 14 residues. CDR3 sequence reads: CASSFPAGPNEQFF. The CDR3, as DNA: TGTGCCAGCAGCTTCCCAGCGGGACCGAATGAGCAGTTCTTC.

This chain connects TRBV6-2 or TRBV6-3 to TRBJ2-7, with 9 bases aligning to TRBD2. V gave up 5 bases and J gave up 3 bases; unmatched junction bases: 5. CDR1 is MNHEY and CDR2 is SVGEGT in the germline V gene. The CDR3 runs 14 residues. CDR3: CASSLFSGSYEQYF. The CDR3 DNA sequence: TGTGCCAGCAGTCTGTTTAGCGGGAGCTACGAGCAGTACTTC.

This clone was counted a single time. The gene calls are TRBV18 and TRBJ1-1; D is unresolved. The germline V and J ends were trimmed by 8 bases and 10 bases, with 20 bases remaining between them. In germline, CDR1 is KGHSH, CDR2 LQKENI. This CDR3 is built from 13 residues. The DNA of the CDR3 is TGTGCCAGCCTAACTGACACCCATGGTGTAGCTTTCTTT. This translates into CASLTDTHGVAFF.

This clone was picked up one time. The chain uses TRBV7-9 and TRBJ1-5, with 7 nucleotides matching TRBD1. The CDR3 loop spans 15 amino acids. Germline V lookup: CDR1 SEHNR, CDR2 FQNEAQ (reference sequence). The V and J ends lost 5 bases and 5 bases, in that order; junction bases with no gene match: 9. This chain's CDR3 is CASSESQQGDQPQHF. The CDR3 nucleotides read TGTGCCAGCAGCGAATCCCAGCAGGGGGATCAGCCCCAGCATTTT. Full variable domain (outside the CDR3, taken from reference TRBV7-9 and TRBJ1-5): DTGVSQNPRHKITKRGQNVTFRCDPISEHNRLYWYRQTLGQGPEFLTYFQNEAQLEKSRLLSDRFSAERPKGSFSTLEIQRTEQGDSAMYLCASSESQQGDQPQHFGDGTRLSIL.

This clone occurred a few times. The chain couples TRBV19 to TRBJ1-1; D gene unclear. Trimming took 4 bases from V and 1 from J, leaving 10 bases between them. CDR1 and CDR2 from the germline V gene are LNHDA and SQIVND (reference sequence). CDR3 size: 14 residues. This chain's CDR3 is CASSTGLRNTEAFF. Here the CDR3 DNA reads TGTGCCAGTAGTACCGGACTAAGGAACACTGAAGCTTTCTTT.

CDR3 nucleotides: TGTGCCAGTAGTATAGCCGGGGGGGGGCCCACAGATACGCAGTATTTT. Translating gives CASSIAGGGPTDTQYF. The V call is TRBV19, the J call TRBJ2-3, with 8 bases lining up with TRBD2. Looked up from germline, CDR1 is LNHDA and CDR2 is SQIVND (reference sequence). The CDR3 is 16 amino acids. J gave up 2 bases and V 1 base, and 5 bases lay outside the gene matches.